The clone carrying this T cell receptor (beta chain) was detected ten times or more. The data originate from a study of T cells in Graves' hyperthyroidism and ophthalmopathy. Amplification targeted TCR beta CDR3 regions from RNA transcripts. HTBI primers were employed in a first-round RT-PCR of the TCR CDR3. Each CDR3 protein is one row after TCRdb ran MiXCR on the multiplex PCR reads. The table lists roughly 160,000 distinct CDR3 sequences, about 9.4% of them singletons. The V gene end was trimmed by 4 bases and the J gene end by 5 bases; junction bases not matched to a gene: 4. CDR1 ENHRY and CDR2 SYGVKD come from the germline V gene. CDR3 length equals 15 residues. Blood was sampled at initial diagnosis of hyperthyroidism, prior to onset of any ophthalmopathy symptoms.

The sample consisted of blood. The chain carries TRBV10-3 and TRBJ1-6, with 8 bases lining up with TRBD1. The clonotype originates from a woman between 18 and 29 years old with Graves' hyperthyroidism that later progressed to Graves' ophthalmopathy. The CDR3 reads CAISATGQDNSPLHF. In nucleotides, the CDR3 is TGTGCCATCAGTGCCACGGGACAGGATAATTCACCCCTCCACTTT.